Sequencing of this T cell receptor beta chain was carried out in a study of blood T cell repertoires in COVID-19. The overall study: Samples taken during acute and convalescent COVID-19 were collected in the United States, Italy and Spain.

This clone was seen more than once but under ten times. Here immunoSEQ multiplex PCR was the method, and the copy in TCRdb shows in-frame clones only, minus some. Among around 250,000 clones listed, around 80% were seen once. The sequenced sample was peripheral blood. The clonotype was recovered from a man aged 40-50 years with active or convalescent COVID-19.

The CDR3 sequence: CASSVKQGSDGYTF. In nucleotides, the CDR3 is TGTGCCAGCAGCGTTAAACAGGGGAGCGATGGCTACACCTTC. The chain employs TRBV4-2 and TRBJ1-2; 7 bases are shared with TRBD1. This CDR3 comprises 14 residues. CDR1 is LGHNA, CDR2 YNFKEQ, per germline. V was pared by 5 bases and J by 6 bases, with 9 bases of the junction left unmatched.